Shown below are 24 T cell receptor beta chains from a single sample sequenced in a study of control samples from healthy donors and cancer patients. TCRdb's table, derived via immunoSEQ multiplex PCR, lists solely in-frame clones and lacks some. The table has 95,000 to 150,000 clones, 80% to 90% seen once. Sequencing used blood. These receptors came from a man in his forties or fifties in good health.

CDR3 nucleotide sequence: TGTGCCTGGAGTCATAGGAGGGCCACAGATACGCAGTATTTT. This gives the protein CAWSHRRATDTQYF. V and J are TRBV30 and TRBJ2-3; D might be TRBD2 (6 bases). CDR1 is GTSNPN, CDR2 SVGIG, per germline (reference sequence). The germline V and J ends were trimmed by 2 bases and 2 bases, with 11 bases remaining between them. There are 14 residues in the CDR3.

V gene TRBV19 combines with J gene TRBJ2-1, with a weak D call TRBD1 (7 bases). Germline V gene lookup returns CDR1 LNHDA and CDR2 SQIVND (reference sequence). V lost 6 bases and J lost 4, with 16 bases in between. This CDR3 has 15 amino acids. The CDR3 protein is CASSRGQGGYNEQFF. The CDR3 DNA sequence: TGTGCCAGTAGCCGCGGCCAGGGGGGTTACAATGAGCAGTTCTTC. The variable domain in full, completed from reference TRBV19 and TRBJ2-1, reads DGGITQSPKYLFRKEGQNVTLSCEQNLNHDAMYWYRQDPGQGLRLIYYSQIVNDFQKGDIAEGYSVSREKKESFPLTVTSAQKNPTAFYLCASSRGQGGYNEQFFGPGTRLTVL.

This sequence joins TRBV6-6 and TRBJ2-7; D perhaps matches TRBD1 (6 bases). This CDR3 comprises 15 residues. V was pared by 0 bases and J by 6 bases, with 15 bases between. Germline loops: CDR1 MNHNY, CDR2 SVGAGI (reference sequence). The CDR3 coding sequence is TGTGCCAGCAGTTACTCGACGCAGGGGTGGGGCGAGCAGTACTTC. Protein: CASSYSTQGWGEQYF.

The V and J genes are TRBV19 and TRBJ2-7, with 7 bases lining up with TRBD1. CDR3 length: 13 amino acids. Germline V lookup: CDR1 LNHDA, CDR2 SQIVND (reference sequence). The trim removed 8 bases at V and 0 bases at J, leaving 4 bases unmatched. The CDR3 spells CASRAGGSYEQYF. The CDR3 nucleotides are TGTGCCAGTCGGGCAGGGGGCTCCTACGAGCAGTACTTC.

J is TRBJ1-1 and V is TRBV29-1; D may be TRBD1 (5 bases). The V and J ends lost 0 bases and 1 base respectively, with 12 bases between them. This CDR3 has 15 residues. Germline V gene sequence: CDR1 SQVTM, CDR2 ANQGSEA. CDR3 nucleotides: TGCAGCGTTGAAGATTCCGGGGCTAAGAACACTGAAGCTTTCTTT. The encoded protein is CSVEDSGAKNTEAFF. Full variable domain (missing parts from reference TRBV29-1 and TRBJ1-1): SAVISQKPSRDICQRGTSLTIQCQVDSQVTMMFWYRQQPGQSLTLIATANQGSEATYESGFVIDKFPISRPNLTFSTLTVSNMSPEDSSIYLCSVEDSGAKNTEAFFGQGTRLTVV.

The V call is TRBV19, the J call TRBJ1-5; the D gene is possibly TRBD1 (5 bases). CDR1 and CDR2 from the germline V gene are LNHDA and SQIVND (reference sequence). This CDR3 contains 14 residues. Trimming shortened V by 10 bases and J by 2 bases, and 15 bases separated the two germline ends. The CDR3 loop reads CATSPLTGNQPQHF. CDR3 in DNA: TGTGCCACCTCCCCATTGACAGGCAATCAGCCCCAGCATTTT. The full variable domain, rest sourced from reference TRBV19 and TRBJ1-5, is DGGITQSPKYLFRKEGQNVTLSCEQNLNHDAMYWYRQDPGQGLRLIYYSQIVNDFQKGDIAEGYSVSREKKESFPLTVTSAQKNPTAFYLCATSPLTGNQPQHFGDGTRLSIL.

The chain has TRBV5-4 and TRBJ2-7, with TRBD1 matching over 8 bases. Germline CDR1 reads SGHNT; CDR2 reads YYREEE (reference sequence). The CDR3 has 13 residues. The J segment lost 7 bases and the V segment lost 5 bases, leaving 8 bases of the junction unmatched. Here the CDR3 reads CASSSGQGREQYF. CDR3 coding DNA: TGTGCCAGCAGTTCCGGACAGGGTAGGGAGCAGTACTTC.

The rearrangement uses TRBV29-1 and TRBJ1-2; D may be TRBD1 (5 bases). The germline V and J ends were trimmed by 4 bases and 5 bases, with 8 bases remaining between them. Germline V gives CDR1 SQVTM, CDR2 ANQGSEA. This CDR3 region has 11 residues. CDR3 in amino acids: CSVVGAYGYTF. The CDR3, as DNA: TGCAGCGTTGTTGGGGCGTATGGCTACACCTTC.

The chain combines TRBV7-2 with TRBJ1-2; D is unresolved. The CDR3 has 13 residues. The V and J ends lost 4 bases and 4 bases respectively, with 10 bases between them. Germline V gene data show CDR1 as SGHTA and CDR2 as FQGNSA. CDR3 sequence reads: CASSSQSLYGYTF. CDR3 in DNA: TGTGCCAGCAGCTCGCAGAGCCTCTATGGCTACACCTTC. The whole variable domain, filled in from reference TRBV7-2 and TRBJ1-2, reads GAGVSQSPSNKVTEKGKDVELRCDPISGHTALYWYRQSLGQGLEFLIYFQGNSAPDKSGLPSDRFSAERTGGSVSTLTIQRTQQEDSAVYLCASSSQSLYGYTFGSGTRLTVV.

The chain couples TRBV11-2 to TRBJ2-1; D uncertain. This CDR3 region has 13 residues. Germline CDR1 reads SGHAT; CDR2 reads FQNNGV. The V and J ends lost 1 base and 8 bases respectively, with 9 bases between them. CDR3 nucleotides: TGTGCCAGCAGCTTAGGGTCAGGCGATGAGCAGTTCTTC. Translation gives CASSLGSGDEQFF.

The chain carries TRBV7-2 and TRBJ2-1, with unresolved D. Germline-derived CDR1 and CDR2 are SGHTA and FQGNSA. This CDR3 region has 14 residues. V lost 2 bases, J lost 8 bases, and 13 bases lay in between. CDR3 sequence reads: CASSLKARTYEQFF. CDR3 nucleotide sequence: TGTGCCAGCAGCTTAAAGGCGCGAACCTATGAGCAGTTCTTC.

This clone was seen just once. The chain combines TRBV7-2 with TRBJ2-3; 8 nucleotides match TRBD2. With V trimmed by 8 bases and J by 0 bases, 10 bases remained unmatched. The length of the CDR3 is 16 residues. The germline V gene has CDR1 SGHTA and CDR2 FQGNSA. CDR3 bases: TGTGCCAGCGGGGGCCTTAGCGGGGTCAGCACAGATACGCAGTATTTT. The encoded protein is CASGGLSGVSTDTQYF. The full variable domain, in which reference TRBV7-2 and TRBJ2-3 provide the parts outside the CDR3, is GAGVSQSPSNKVTEKGKDVELRCDPISGHTALYWYRQSLGQGLEFLIYFQGNSAPDKSGLPSDRFSAERTGGSVSTLTIQRTQQEDSAVYLCASGGLSGVSTDTQYFGPGTRLTVL.

In its sample, this clone was seen once. The chain couples TRBV29-1 to TRBJ1-2, with D maybe TRBD1 (5 bases). V was trimmed by 4 bases and J by 1 base, leaving 13 bases between them. This CDR3 spans 14 amino acids. Looked up from germline, CDR1 is SQVTM and CDR2 is ANQGSEA. This chain's CDR3 is CSVAPTGFNYGYTF. The CDR3 coding sequence is TGCAGCGTTGCACCTACAGGTTTTAACTATGGCTACACCTTC.

This clone was seen only a few times. The V gene is TRBV7-9, the J gene TRBJ2-7; possible D gene TRBD2, 5 bases. The V end was cut by 2 bases, the J end by 4 bases, with 9 bases between. The CDR3 runs to 13 residues. Looked up from germline, CDR1 is SEHNR and CDR2 is FQNEAQ (reference sequence). The CDR3 nucleotides are TGTGCCAGCAGCTTACCGTCGGGGTACGAGCAGTACTTC. Encoded protein: CASSLPSGYEQYF.

This chain connects TRBV7-2 to TRBJ2-7; no clear D gene. The germline CDR1 and CDR2 sequences are SGHTA and FQGNSA. This CDR3 contains 14 residues. Trimming removed 3 bases from V and 5 bases from J, with 14 bases in between. The CDR3 DNA follows: TGTGCCAGCAGCTTGGGGATACGGGTCGACGAGCAGTACTTC. It specifies CASSLGIRVDEQYF.

The chain employs TRBV9 and TRBJ1-1; D is ambiguous. This CDR3 is 13 amino acids long. From germline, CDR1 is SGDLS and CDR2 YYNGEE. V was shortened by 3 bases and J by 1 base, with 7 bases between the two germline ends. In DNA form, the CDR3 reads TGTGCCAGCAGCGCCAACAGGAACACTGAAGCTTTCTTT. Amino acid sequence: CASSANRNTEAFF.

In its sample, this clone was seen once. V is TRBV5-1 and J is TRBJ2-1, with D tentatively TRBD2 (7 bases). Germline loops: CDR1 SGHRS, CDR2 YFSETQ. The germline V and J ends were trimmed by 3 bases and 3 bases, with 13 bases remaining between them. The CDR3 contains 15 residues. CDR3 residues: CASSWEGGNYNEQFF. The DNA for the CDR3 is TGCGCCAGCAGCTGGGAGGGGGGGAACTACAATGAGCAGTTCTTC.

The rearrangement uses TRBV29-1 and TRBJ1-4; tentative D call: TRBD1 (5 bases). In germline, CDR1 is SQVTM, CDR2 ANQGSEA. The CDR3 runs to 13 residues. Trimming took off 1 base at V and 7 bases at J, with 10 bases between the two ends. CDR3 sequence reads: CSVEGGAAEKLFF. CDR3 nucleotides: TGCAGCGTTGAAGGGGGCGCGGCTGAAAAACTGTTTTTT.

The chain recombines TRBV6-5 with TRBJ1-1, with D possibly matching TRBD1 (6 bases). Germline V gene data show CDR1 as MNHEY and CDR2 as SVGAGI. Trimming took off 6 bases at V and 1 base at J, with 9 bases between the two ends. CDR3 length: 13 residues. The CDR3 here is CASRTGENTEAFF. CDR3 sequence (DNA): TGTGCCAGCAGGACAGGAGAGAACACTGAAGCTTTCTTT.

The gene calls are TRBV2 and TRBJ2-7, with 10 bases aligning to TRBD1. CDR3 length equals 17 residues. J lost 1 base, V lost 6 bases, and 12 bases had no gene match. Germline CDR1 reads SNHLY; CDR2 reads FYNNEI. CDR3 sequence reads: CASRRDRGAEPSYEQYF. In DNA form, the CDR3 reads TGTGCCAGCAGGCGGGACAGGGGCGCTGAACCTTCCTACGAGCAGTACTTC.

The rearrangement joins TRBV7-2 to TRBJ2-1; D perhaps matches TRBD2 (6 bases). CDR1 is SGHTA, CDR2 FQGNSA, per germline. V dropped 5 bases and J dropped 2 bases, with 13 bases sitting between them. The CDR3 loop spans 15 amino acids. CDR3 nucleotides: TGTGCCAGCAGCGCAGGGTGGGGGGCCTACAATGAGCAGTTCTTC. Residues: CASSAGWGAYNEQFF.

This clone appeared once. The rearrangement links TRBV7-9 to TRBJ2-4; D not certain. The V gene's germline CDR1 is SEHNR and CDR2 FQNEAQ (reference sequence). Trimming removed 3 bases at V and 0 bases at J, with 9 bases between. The CDR3 is made up of 15 amino acids. CDR3 DNA: TGTGCCAGCAGCTTGGACCTACTAGCCAAAAACATTCAGTACTTC. Its protein product is CASSLDLLAKNIQYF. Combining the CDR3 with reference TRBV7-9 and TRBJ2-4 gives the whole variable domain DTGVSQNPRHKITKRGQNVTFRCDPISEHNRLYWYRQTLGQGPEFLTYFQNEAQLEKSRLLSDRFSAERPKGSFSTLEIQRTEQGDSAMYLCASSLDLLAKNIQYFGAGTRLSVL.

The V gene is TRBV4-3, the J gene TRBJ2-7; no firm D call. There are 13 residues in the CDR3. Trimming pared 1 base from V and 1 base from J, leaving 5 bases between. Germline loops: CDR1 LGHNA, CDR2 YSLEER. This chain's CDR3 is CASSQGRSYEQYF. The CDR3 region has the DNA TGCGCCAGCAGCCAAGGCCGATCCTACGAGCAGTACTTC.

The chain joins TRBV15 to TRBJ2-2; D is ambiguous. This CDR3 is 16 amino acids long. CDR1 is LNHNV and CDR2 is YYDKDF in the germline V gene (reference sequence). The V gene lost 1 base and the J gene lost 2 bases, with 11 bases spanning the gap. The DNA for the CDR3 is TGTGCCACCAGCAGAGGCTTGCCAGTTAACACCGGGGAGCTGTTTTTT. Its protein product is CATSRGLPVNTGELFF.